The present T cell receptor (beta chain) was sequenced within a study of cytomegalovirus exposure and HLA in healthy donors. Study in general: In an early release, HLA-typed donors contributed approximately 82 million unique TCR sequences.

Study-level results: In a later analysis, donors in an Asian-associated ancestry cluster reportedly had fewer N-insertions in productive TCRs than the cohort mean.

Primers: 60 Vbeta forward and 13 Jbeta reverse. Sequencing was performed with immunoSEQ multiplex PCR; in TCRdb, only in-frame clones are kept and a portion is missing. The sample carries more than 140,000 clones, roughly four fifths recorded once. Concerning this clone: What it recognizes is unknown.

The sequencing input was PBMCs. This TCR was sampled from a man between 25 and 39 years old in good health and CMV-seropositive.

Here the CDR3 DNA reads TGTGCCAGCAGCTATAGGACAGACCCCACCGGGGAGCTGTTTTTT. It specifies CASSYRTDPTGELFF. This chain connects TRBV7-9 to TRBJ2-2, with D perhaps TRBD1 (6 bases). This CDR3 is 15 amino acids long. The V gene's germline CDR1 is SEHNR and CDR2 FQNEAQ (reference sequence). The V gene lost 4 bases and the J gene lost 4 bases, with 13 bases spanning the gap. Full variable domain (outside the CDR3, taken from reference TRBV7-9 and TRBJ2-2): DTGVSQNPRHKITKRGQNVTFRCDPISEHNRLYWYRQTLGQGPEFLTYFQNEAQLEKSRLLSDRFSAERPKGSFSTLEIQRTEQGDSAMYLCASSYRTDPTGELFFGEGSRLTVL.